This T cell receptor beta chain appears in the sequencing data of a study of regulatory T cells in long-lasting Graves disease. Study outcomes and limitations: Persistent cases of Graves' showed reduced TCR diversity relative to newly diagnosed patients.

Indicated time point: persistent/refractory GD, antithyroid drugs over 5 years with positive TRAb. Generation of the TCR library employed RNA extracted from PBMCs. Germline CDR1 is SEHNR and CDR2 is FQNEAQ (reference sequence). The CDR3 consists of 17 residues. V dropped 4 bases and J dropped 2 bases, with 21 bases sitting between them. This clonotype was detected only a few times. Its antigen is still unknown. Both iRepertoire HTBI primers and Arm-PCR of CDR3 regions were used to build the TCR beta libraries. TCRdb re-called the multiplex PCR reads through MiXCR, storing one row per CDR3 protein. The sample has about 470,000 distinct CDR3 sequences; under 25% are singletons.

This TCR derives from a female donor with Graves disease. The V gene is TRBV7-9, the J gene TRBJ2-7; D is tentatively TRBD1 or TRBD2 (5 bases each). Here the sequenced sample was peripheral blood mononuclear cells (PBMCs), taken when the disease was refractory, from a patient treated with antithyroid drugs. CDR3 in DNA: TGTGCCAGCAGCTCCATGCGGGTCCAGGGACGAACCTACGAGCAGTACTTC. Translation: CASSSMRVQGRTYEQYF.